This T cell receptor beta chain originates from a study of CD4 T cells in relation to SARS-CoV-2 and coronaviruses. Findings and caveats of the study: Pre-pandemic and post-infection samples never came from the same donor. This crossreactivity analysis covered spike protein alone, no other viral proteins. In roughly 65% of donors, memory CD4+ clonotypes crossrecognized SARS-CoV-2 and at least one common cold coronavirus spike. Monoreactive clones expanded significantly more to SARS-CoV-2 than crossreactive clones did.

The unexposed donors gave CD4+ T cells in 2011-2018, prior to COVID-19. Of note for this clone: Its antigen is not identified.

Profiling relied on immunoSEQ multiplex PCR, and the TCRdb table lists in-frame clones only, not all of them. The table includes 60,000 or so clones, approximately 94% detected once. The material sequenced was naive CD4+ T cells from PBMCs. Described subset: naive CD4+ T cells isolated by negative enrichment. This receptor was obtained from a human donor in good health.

The CDR3 spells CASSQDPSGRAMNSYNEQFF. The CDR3 nucleotides read TGCGCCAGCAGCCAAGACCCTAGCGGGAGGGCCATGAACTCCTACAATGAGCAGTTCTTC. The chain joins TRBV4-1 to TRBJ2-1, with 12 bases that match TRBD2. The ends lost 0 bases at V and 0 bases at J; junction bases unmatched: 9. Germline CDR1 MGHRA, CDR2 YSYEKL. CDR3 length: 20 residues.